These 17 T cell receptor beta chains share one sample of origin, sequenced in a study of blood T cell repertoires in COVID-19. This table comes from immunoSEQ multiplex PCR, and its TCRdb copy is limited to in-frame clones, with some not included. The sample lists 540,000 or so clones; about 88% were seen once. Sequencing used peripheral blood. The receptors were gathered from a woman between 45 and 60 years old with COVID-19, enrolled during active disease.

The chain joins TRBV2 to TRBJ1-4; 9 nucleotides align to TRBD1. J gave up 10 bases and V 7 bases, and 7 bases lay outside the gene matches. The CDR3 has 13 residues. Germline V CDR1 and CDR2: SNHLY, FYNNEI. Written as DNA, the CDR3 is TGTGCCAGCATGGGACAGGGACCCACAAAACTGTTTTTT. It is translated as CASMGQGPTKLFF.

The chain joins TRBV24-1 to TRBJ1-2, with D possibly being TRBD1 (6 bases). CDR3 length: 13 residues. Trimming left V 3 bases short and J 2 bases short, with 6 bases between. Germline V gives CDR1 KGHDR, CDR2 SFDVKD. As DNA, the CDR3 is TGTGCCACCAGTGATACAGGGAACTATGGCTACACCTTC. Its translation: CATSDTGNYGYTF.

This chain connects TRBV5-4 to TRBJ2-2; weak D call: TRBD2 (6 bases). CDR1 SGHNT and CDR2 YYREEE come from the germline V gene (reference sequence). The length of the CDR3 is 17 residues. V shed 4 bases and J shed 8 bases, with 24 bases lying between them. The CDR3 reads CASSVSGTYSVKGELFF. Here the CDR3 DNA reads TGTGCCAGCAGCGTTTCCGGGACTTATTCCGTCAAGGGGGAGCTGTTTTTT.

The chain employs TRBV20-1 and TRBJ2-1; possible D gene TRBD2, 5 bases. V lost 6 bases and J 7 bases, leaving 10 bases between the germline ends. The CDR3 is 11 amino acids. Germline values: CDR1 DFQATT, CDR2 SNEGSKA (reference sequence). CDR3 loop: CSAGVVNEQFF. DNA for the CDR3: TGCAGTGCCGGGGTGGTGAATGAGCAGTTCTTC.

The genes are TRBV13 and TRBJ2-1, with TRBD1 matching 9 bases. This CDR3 contains 15 residues. The ends lost 2 bases at V and 7 bases at J; junction bases unmatched: 6. Germline assignment: CDR1 PRHDT and CDR2 FYEKMQ (reference sequence). The CDR3, as DNA: TGTGCCAGCAGCTTACGGGACAGGGCGGTTAATGAGCAGTTCTTC. It codes for CASSLRDRAVNEQFF.

CDR3 protein: CASSVGGTGEKLFF. CDR3 nucleotides: TGTGCCAGCAGTGTCGGGGGTACGGGAGAAAAACTGTTTTTT. The rearrangement links TRBV2 to TRBJ1-4, with D tentatively TRBD1 (5 bases). Germline V gene lookup returns CDR1 SNHLY and CDR2 FYNNEI. The CDR3 length is 14 residues. Deletions cut 4 bases from V and 8 bases from J, with 14 bases between.

The V gene is TRBV10-2, the J gene TRBJ1-4; 8 bases fit TRBD1. The CDR3 spans 17 residues. Germline V gene lookup returns CDR1 WSHSY and CDR2 SAAADI. V dropped 2 bases and J dropped 0; count of bases not matched to a gene: 5. The CDR3: CASSETGQEATNEKLFF. CDR3 DNA sequence: TGCGCCAGCAGTGAGACGGGACAGGAGGCAACTAATGAAAAACTGTTTTTT.

The chain carries TRBV7-3 and TRBJ1-1, with 8 nucleotides matching TRBD1. The germline V gene has CDR1 SGHTA and CDR2 FQGTGA. V lost 8 bases and J lost 4; bases outside the gene matches: 6. The CDR3 runs 13 residues. The CDR3 spells CASGQGGGTEAFF. CDR3 nucleotide sequence: TGTGCCAGCGGACAGGGAGGGGGCACTGAAGCTTTCTTT.

This clone was detected once. The rearrangement joins TRBV6-1 to TRBJ1-4; 7 nucleotides agree with TRBD1. Germline lookup yields CDR1 MNHNS and CDR2 SASEGT. This CDR3 contains 14 residues. V was pared by 3 bases and J by 6 bases, with 4 bases of the junction left unmatched. CDR3 sequence (DNA): TGTGCCAGCAGTGACCGCGACAGGGATGAAAAACTGTTTTTT. Its translation is CASSDRDRDEKLFF.

This sequence joins TRBV3-1 (or the pseudogene TRBV3-2) and TRBJ2-2, with 7 bases that match TRBD2. V was clipped by 7 bases and J by 7 bases; unmatched bases: 3. Per the germline V gene, CDR1 is LGHDT and CDR2 is YNNKEL (reference sequence). The CDR3 has 12 amino acids. The CDR3 DNA reads as TGTGCCAGCAATGGGAGGGACGGGGAGCTGTTTTTT. The encoded protein is CASNGRDGELFF.

The chain couples TRBV2 to TRBJ2-5; D not certain. With 5 bases removed from V and 0 bases from J, the gap between germline ends came to 10 bases. This CDR3 is 14 amino acids long. Looked up from germline, CDR1 is SNHLY and CDR2 is FYNNEI. CDR3 in amino acids: CASSYIQYQETQYF. As DNA, the CDR3 is TGTGCCAGCAGTTACATCCAGTACCAAGAGACCCAGTACTTC.

CDR3 in DNA: TGTGCCAGTAGGGGGGCGACCTATAATTCACCCCTCCACTTT. Translating gives CASRGATYNSPLHF. This chain uses TRBV19 with TRBJ1-6, with TRBD1 as a possible D gene (6 bases). The CDR3 covers 14 residues. Germline loops: CDR1 LNHDA, CDR2 SQIVND (reference sequence). Trimming shortened V by 6 bases and J by 2 bases, and 8 bases separated the two germline ends.

The chain combines TRBV12-3 or TRBV12-4 with TRBJ1-1; possibly TRBD1 for D (5 bases). The CDR3 loop spans 12 amino acids. V was trimmed by 7 bases and J by 8 bases, leaving 14 bases between them. CDR3 DNA: TGTGCCAGCACTTGGGGGGGTTACGAAGCTTTCTTT. This gives the protein CASTWGGYEAFF.

The chain carries TRBV18 and TRBJ1-4, with D possibly TRBD1 on 6 matching bases. The V gene lost 3 bases and the J gene lost 5 bases, with 10 bases spanning the gap. Germline values: CDR1 KGHSH, CDR2 LQKENI. The CDR3 totals 14 residues. CDR3 sequence: CASSPPTGNEKLFF. CDR3 bases: TGTGCCAGCTCACCGCCGACAGGAAATGAAAAACTGTTTTTT.

This sequence joins TRBV24-1 and TRBJ1-1, with D tentatively TRBD1 (5 bases). Germline values: CDR1 KGHDR, CDR2 SFDVKD. The CDR3 sequence is 14 residues long. V was trimmed by 4 bases and J by 5 bases, leaving 13 bases between them. The CDR3 nucleotides are TGTGCCACCAGTGACCCTCGACAGTCTACTGAAGCTTTCTTT. Protein sequence: CATSDPRQSTEAFF.

CDR3 coding DNA: TGTGCCAGCAGCGAACAGGGACGGAATGAGCAGTTCTTC. It specifies CASSEQGRNEQFF. The rearrangement links TRBV12-3 or TRBV12-4 to TRBJ2-1, with D possibly being TRBD1 (6 bases). Trimming left V 6 bases short and J 7 bases short, with 13 bases between. CDR3 size: 13 residues.

The chain couples TRBV6-5 to TRBJ2-1; 8 nucleotides align to TRBD2. From germline, CDR1 is MNHEY and CDR2 SVGAGI. With V trimmed by 8 bases and J by 0 bases, 6 bases remained unmatched. The CDR3 contains 15 residues. CDR3 in DNA: TGTGCCAGCGGTAGCGGGGAAAGCTCCTACAATGAGCAGTTCTTC. Amino acid sequence: CASGSGESSYNEQFF.